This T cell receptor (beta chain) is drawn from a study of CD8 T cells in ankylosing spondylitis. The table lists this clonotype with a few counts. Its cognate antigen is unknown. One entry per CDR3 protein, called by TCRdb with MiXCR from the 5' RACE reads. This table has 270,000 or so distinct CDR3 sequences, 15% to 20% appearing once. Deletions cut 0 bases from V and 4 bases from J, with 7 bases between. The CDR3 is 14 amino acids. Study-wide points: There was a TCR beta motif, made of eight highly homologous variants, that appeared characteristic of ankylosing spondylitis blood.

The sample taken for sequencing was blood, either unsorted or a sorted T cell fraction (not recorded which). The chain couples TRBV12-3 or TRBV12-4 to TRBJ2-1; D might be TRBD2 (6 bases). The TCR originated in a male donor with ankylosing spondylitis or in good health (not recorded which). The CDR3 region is CASSLAEGYNEQFF. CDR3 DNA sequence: TGTGCCAGCAGTTTAGCGGAGGGGTACAATGAGCAGTTCTTC.